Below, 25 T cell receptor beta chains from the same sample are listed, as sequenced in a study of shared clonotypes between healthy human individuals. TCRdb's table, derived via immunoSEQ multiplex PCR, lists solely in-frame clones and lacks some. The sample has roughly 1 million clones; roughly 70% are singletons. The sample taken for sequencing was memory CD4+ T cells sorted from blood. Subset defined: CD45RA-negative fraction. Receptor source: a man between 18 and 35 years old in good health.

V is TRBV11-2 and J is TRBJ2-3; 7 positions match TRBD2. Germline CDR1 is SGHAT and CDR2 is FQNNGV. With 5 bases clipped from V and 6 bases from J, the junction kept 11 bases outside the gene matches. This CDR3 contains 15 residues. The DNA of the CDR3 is TGTGCCAGCAGCCCCTTCGGACTAGATGAGGATACGCAGTATTTT. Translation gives CASSPFGLDEDTQYF.

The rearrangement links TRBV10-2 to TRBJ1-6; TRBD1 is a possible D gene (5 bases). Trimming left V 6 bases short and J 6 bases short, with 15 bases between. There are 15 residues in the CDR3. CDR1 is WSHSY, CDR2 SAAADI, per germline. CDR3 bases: TGCGCCAGCAGATGGGACCCAGGAACTAATTCACCCCTCCACTTT. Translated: CASRWDPGTNSPLHF.

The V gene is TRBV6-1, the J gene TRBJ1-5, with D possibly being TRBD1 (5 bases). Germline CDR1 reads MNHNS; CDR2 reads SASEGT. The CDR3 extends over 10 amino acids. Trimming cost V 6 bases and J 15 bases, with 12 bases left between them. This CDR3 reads CASSLSGGHF. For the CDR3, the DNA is TGTGCCAGCAGCCTCAGCGGGGGGCATTTT.

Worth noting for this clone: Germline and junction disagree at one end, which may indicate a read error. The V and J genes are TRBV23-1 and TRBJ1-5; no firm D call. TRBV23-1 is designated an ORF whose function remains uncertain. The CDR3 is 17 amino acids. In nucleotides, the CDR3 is TGCGCCAGCAGTGAATCCGGGCCTTCTAATGGCAATCAGCCCCAGCATTTT. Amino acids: CASSESGPSNGNQPQHF.

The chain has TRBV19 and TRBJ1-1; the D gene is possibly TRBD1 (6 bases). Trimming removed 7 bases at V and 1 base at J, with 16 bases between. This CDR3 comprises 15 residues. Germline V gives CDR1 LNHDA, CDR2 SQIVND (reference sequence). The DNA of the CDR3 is TGTGCCAGTATGGGGGCGGAATTGGGGAACACTGAAGCTTTCTTT. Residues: CASMGAELGNTEAFF.

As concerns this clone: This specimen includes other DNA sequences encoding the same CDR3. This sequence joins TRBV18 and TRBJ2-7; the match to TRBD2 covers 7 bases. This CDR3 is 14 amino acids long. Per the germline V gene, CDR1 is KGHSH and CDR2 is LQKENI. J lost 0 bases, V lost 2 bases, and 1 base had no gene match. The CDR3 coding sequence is TGTGCCAGCTCACCATTAGCGGGCTCCTACGAGCAGTACTTC. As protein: CASSPLAGSYEQYF.

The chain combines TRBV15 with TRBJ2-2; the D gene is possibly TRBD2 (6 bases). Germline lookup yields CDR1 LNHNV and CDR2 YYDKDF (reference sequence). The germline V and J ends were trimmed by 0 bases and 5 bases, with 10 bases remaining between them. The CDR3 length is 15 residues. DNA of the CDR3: TGTGCCACCAGCAGAGACCTAGCGTTAACCGGGGAGCTGTTTTTT. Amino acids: CATSRDLALTGELFF.

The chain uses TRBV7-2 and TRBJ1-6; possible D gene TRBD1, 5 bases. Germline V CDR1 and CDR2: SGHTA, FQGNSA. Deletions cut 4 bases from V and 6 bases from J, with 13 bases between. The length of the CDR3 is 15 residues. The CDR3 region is CASSSWGGSNSPLHF. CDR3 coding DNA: TGTGCCAGCAGCTCTTGGGGGGGAAGTAATTCACCCCTCCACTTT.

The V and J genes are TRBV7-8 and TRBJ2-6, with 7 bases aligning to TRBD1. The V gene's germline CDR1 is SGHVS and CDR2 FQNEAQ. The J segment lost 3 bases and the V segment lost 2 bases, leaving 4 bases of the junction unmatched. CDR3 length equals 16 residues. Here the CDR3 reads CASSLTRGLGANVLTF. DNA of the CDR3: TGTGCCAGCAGCTTAACTAGGGGGCTTGGGGCCAACGTCCTGACTTTC.

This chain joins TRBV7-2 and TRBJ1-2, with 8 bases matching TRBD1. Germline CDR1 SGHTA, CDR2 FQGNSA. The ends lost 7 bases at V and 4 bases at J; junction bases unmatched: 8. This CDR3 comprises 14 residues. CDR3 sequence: CASTGQGTGYGYTF. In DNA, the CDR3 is TGTGCCAGCACCGGACAGGGTACGGGCTATGGCTACACCTTC.

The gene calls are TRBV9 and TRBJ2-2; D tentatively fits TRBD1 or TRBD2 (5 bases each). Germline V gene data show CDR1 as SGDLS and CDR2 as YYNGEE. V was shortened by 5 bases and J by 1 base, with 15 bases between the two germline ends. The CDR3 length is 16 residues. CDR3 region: CASSGTGTENTGELFF. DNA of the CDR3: TGTGCCAGCAGTGGTACCGGGACGGAGAACACCGGGGAGCTGTTTTTT.

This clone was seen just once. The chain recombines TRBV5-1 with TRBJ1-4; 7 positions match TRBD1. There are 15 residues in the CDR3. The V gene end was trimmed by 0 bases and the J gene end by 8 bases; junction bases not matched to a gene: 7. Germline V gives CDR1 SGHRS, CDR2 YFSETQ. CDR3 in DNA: TGCGCCAGCAGCTTGGTCGGACAGGTCGGCGAAAAACTGTTTTTT. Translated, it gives CASSLVGQVGEKLFF.

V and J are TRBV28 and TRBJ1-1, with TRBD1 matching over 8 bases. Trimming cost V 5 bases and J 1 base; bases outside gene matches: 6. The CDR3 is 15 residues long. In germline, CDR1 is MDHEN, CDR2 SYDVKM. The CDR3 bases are TGTGCCAGCAGTAGCACCGGGACAGGGAACACTGAAGCTTTCTTT. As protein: CASSSTGTGNTEAFF.

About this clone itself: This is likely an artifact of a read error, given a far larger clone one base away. CDR3 DNA: TGCGCCAGCAGTGAGGCGGGGTGGTCCCACGAGCAGTACTTC. As protein: CASSEAGWSHEQYF. This chain joins TRBV10-2 and TRBJ2-7; D is perhaps TRBD2 (6 bases). The CDR3 is 14 amino acids. From germline, CDR1 is WSHSY and CDR2 SAAADI. The ends were cut back, 2 bases at V and 5 bases at J, with 13 bases in the middle.

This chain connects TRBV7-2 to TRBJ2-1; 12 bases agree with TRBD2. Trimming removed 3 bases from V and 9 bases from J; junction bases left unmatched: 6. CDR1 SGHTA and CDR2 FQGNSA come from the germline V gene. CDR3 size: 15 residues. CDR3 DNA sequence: TGTGCCAGCAGCTTCGGGCTAGCGGGGGGGCTTGAGCAGTTCTTC. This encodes CASSFGLAGGLEQFF. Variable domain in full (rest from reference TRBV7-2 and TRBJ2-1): GAGVSQSPSNKVTEKGKDVELRCDPISGHTALYWYRQSLGQGLEFLIYFQGNSAPDKSGLPSDRFSAERTGGSVSTLTIQRTQQEDSAVYLCASSFGLAGGLEQFFGPGTRLTVL.

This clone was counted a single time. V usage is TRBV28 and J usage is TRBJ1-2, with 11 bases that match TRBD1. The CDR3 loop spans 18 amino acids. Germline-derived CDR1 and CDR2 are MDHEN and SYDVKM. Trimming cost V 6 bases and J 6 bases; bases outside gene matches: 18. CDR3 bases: TGTGCCAGCAGACCACCAAATCCATGGGGACAGGGGGTGGATGGCTACACCTTC. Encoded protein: CASRPPNPWGQGVDGYTF.

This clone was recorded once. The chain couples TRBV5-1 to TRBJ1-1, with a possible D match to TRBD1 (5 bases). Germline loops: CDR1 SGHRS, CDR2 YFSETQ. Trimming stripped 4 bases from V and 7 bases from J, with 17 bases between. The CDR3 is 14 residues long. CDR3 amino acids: CASSTGDVRLEAFF. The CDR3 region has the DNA TGCGCCAGCAGCACCGGGGACGTAAGACTTGAAGCTTTCTTT.

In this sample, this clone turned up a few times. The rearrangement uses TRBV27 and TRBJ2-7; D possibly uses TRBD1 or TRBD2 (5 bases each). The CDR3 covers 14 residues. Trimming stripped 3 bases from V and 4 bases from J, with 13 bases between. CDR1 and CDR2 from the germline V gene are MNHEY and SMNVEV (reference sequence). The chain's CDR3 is CASSFGDGPYEQYF. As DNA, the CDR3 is TGTGCCAGCAGTTTTGGGGACGGACCTTACGAGCAGTACTTC.

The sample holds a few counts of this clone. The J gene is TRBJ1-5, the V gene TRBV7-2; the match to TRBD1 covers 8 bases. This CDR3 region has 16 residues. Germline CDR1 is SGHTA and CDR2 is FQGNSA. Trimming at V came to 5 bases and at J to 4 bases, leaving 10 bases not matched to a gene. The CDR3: CASSIRTGQLNQPQHF. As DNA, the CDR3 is TGTGCCAGCAGCATCAGGACAGGGCAACTTAATCAGCCCCAGCATTTT.

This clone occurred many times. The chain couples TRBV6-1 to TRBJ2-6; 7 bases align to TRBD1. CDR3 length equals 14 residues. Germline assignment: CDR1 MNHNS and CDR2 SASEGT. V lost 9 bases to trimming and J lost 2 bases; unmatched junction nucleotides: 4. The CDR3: CASHTGAGANVLTF. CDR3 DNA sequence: TGTGCCAGTCATACAGGGGCTGGGGCCAACGTCCTGACTTTC.

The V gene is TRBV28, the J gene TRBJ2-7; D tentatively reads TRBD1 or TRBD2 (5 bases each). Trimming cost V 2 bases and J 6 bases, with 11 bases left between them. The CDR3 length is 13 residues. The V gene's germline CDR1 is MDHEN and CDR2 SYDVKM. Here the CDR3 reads CASSLVGGGEQYF. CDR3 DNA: TGTGCCAGCAGTTTAGTTGGGGGTGGCGAGCAGTACTTC.

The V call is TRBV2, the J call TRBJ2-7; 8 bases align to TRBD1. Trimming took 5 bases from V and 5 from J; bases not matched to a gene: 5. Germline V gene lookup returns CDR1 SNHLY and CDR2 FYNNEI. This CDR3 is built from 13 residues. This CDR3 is CASSRDRLNEQYF. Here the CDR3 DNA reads TGTGCCAGCAGTCGGGACAGGTTAAACGAGCAGTACTTC.

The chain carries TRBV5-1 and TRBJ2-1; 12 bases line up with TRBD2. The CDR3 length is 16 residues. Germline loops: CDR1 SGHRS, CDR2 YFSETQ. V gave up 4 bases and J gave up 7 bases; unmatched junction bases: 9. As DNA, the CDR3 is TGCGCCAGCAGCCCTGGGCTAGCGGGAGGGTGGAATGAGCAGTTCTTC. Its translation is CASSPGLAGGWNEQFF.

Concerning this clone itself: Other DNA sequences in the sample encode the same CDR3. This CDR3 reads CASSFGLAGGQETQYF. The CDR3 coding sequence is TGCGCCAGCAGCTTCGGACTAGCGGGAGGGCAAGAGACCCAGTACTTC. The chain combines TRBV5-1 with TRBJ2-5; 15 bases agree with TRBD2. Germline V CDR1 and CDR2: SGHRS, YFSETQ. The CDR3 totals 16 residues. J was trimmed by 2 bases and V by 2 bases; bases with no gene match: 1.

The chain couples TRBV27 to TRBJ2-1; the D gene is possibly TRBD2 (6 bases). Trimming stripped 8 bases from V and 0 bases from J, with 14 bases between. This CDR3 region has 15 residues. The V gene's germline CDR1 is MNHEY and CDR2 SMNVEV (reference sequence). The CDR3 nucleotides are TGTGCCAGCGCCTCAGCGGGTAACTCCTACAATGAGCAGTTCTTC. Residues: CASASAGNSYNEQFF.